This note documents a single T cell receptor (beta chain) sequence. Some clones are missing from TCRdb's copy, which holds only in-frame ones; the method was immunoSEQ multiplex PCR. The table has about 300,000 clones, approximately 88% seen once. This specimen comes from a study of blood T cell repertoires in COVID-19. Study information: In each case, the material was cDNA or gDNA derived from T cells, B-cell-depleted T cells, or PBMCs.

The germline V gene encodes CDR1 SGHDT and CDR2 YYEEEE. Trimming stripped 2 bases from V and 8 bases from J, with 14 bases between. The CDR3 consists of 14 residues. Seattle cases were enrolled at active infection and followed longitudinally. The chain carries TRBV5-6 and TRBJ2-1, with D perhaps matching TRBD1 (7 bases). Input material: peripheral blood. The TCR sequence derives from a human donor with COVID-19, enrolled during active disease. The donor label of this sample is uncertain. CDR3 nucleotide sequence: TGTGCCAGCAGCTTCTCAGGGGGGTGGGATGAGCAGTTCTTC. This gives the protein CASSFSGGWDEQFF.